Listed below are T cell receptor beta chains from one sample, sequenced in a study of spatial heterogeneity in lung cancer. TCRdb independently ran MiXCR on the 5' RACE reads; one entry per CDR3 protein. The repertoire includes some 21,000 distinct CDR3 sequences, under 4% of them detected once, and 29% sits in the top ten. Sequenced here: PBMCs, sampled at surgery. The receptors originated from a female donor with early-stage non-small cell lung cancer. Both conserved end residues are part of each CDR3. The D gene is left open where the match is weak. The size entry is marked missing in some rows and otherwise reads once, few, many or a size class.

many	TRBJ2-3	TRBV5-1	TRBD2	CASSLVLAGITDTQYF	TGCGCCAGCAGCTTGGTTCTAGCGGGAATCACAGATACGCAGTATTTT
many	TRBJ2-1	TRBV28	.	CASRPPWGEQFF	TGTGCCAGCAGGCCCCCCTGGGGTGAGCAGTTCTTC
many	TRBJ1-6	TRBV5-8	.	CASSGWTENNSPLHF	TGTGCCAGCAGCGGGTGGACAGAGAACAATTCACCCCTCCACTTT
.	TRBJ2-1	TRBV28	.	CASSFGTFSWSSGSYNEQFF	TGTGCCAGCAGTTTTGGAACTTTTTCTTGGTCCTCAGGGTCCTACAATGAGCAGTTCTTC
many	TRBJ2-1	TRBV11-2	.	CASSLVSYNEQFF	TGTGCCAGCAGCTTAGTATCATACAATGAGCAGTTCTTC
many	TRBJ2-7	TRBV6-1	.	CASAGSGYEQYF	TGTGCCAGCGCCGGCAGCGGCTACGAGCAGTACTTC
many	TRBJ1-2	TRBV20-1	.	CSAHQGIESEGYTF	TGCAGTGCTCATCAGGGGATCGAGTCAGAAGGCTACACCTTC
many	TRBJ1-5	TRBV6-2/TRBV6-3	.	CASSDDRLSSQPQHF	TGTGCCAGCAGTGATGACAGACTGAGTAGCCAGCCCCAGCATTTT
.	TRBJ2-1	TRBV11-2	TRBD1	CASMLLQGTNEQFF	TGTGCCAGCATGCTATTACAGGGGACCAATGAGCAGTTCTTC
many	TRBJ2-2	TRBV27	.	CASSLSGLSTGELFF	TGTGCCAGCAGTTTATCAGGGTTGAGCACCGGGGAGCTGTTTTTT
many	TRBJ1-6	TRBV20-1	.	CSARGGSSYNSPLHF	TGCAGTGCTAGAGGTGGGAGCTCCTATAATTCACCCCTCCACTTT
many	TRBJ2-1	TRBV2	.	CASSDFEQFF	TGTGCCAGCAGTGATTTCGAGCAGTTCTTC
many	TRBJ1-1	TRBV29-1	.	CSVEKGDTEAFF	TGCAGCGTTGAGAAGGGAGACACTGAAGCTTTCTTT
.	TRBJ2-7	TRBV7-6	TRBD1	CASSPTIDRENEQYF	TGTGCCAGCAGCCCTACCATAGACAGGGAAAACGAGCAGTACTTC
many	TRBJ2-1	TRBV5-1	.	CASSLADTRGVNEQFF	TGCGCCAGCAGCTTGGCGGACACCCGAGGGGTCAATGAGCAGTTCTTC